This T cell receptor (beta chain) stems from a study of OX40 agonist ivuxolimab in advanced cancers. Profiled with immunoSEQ multiplex PCR; TCRdb holds only in-frame clones, not every one. The data contain about 98,000 clones, around 88% of them singletons. This CDR3 is 14 amino acids long. From germline, CDR1 is WSHSY and CDR2 SAAADI. Trimming shortened V by 5 bases and J by 6 bases, and 16 bases separated the two germline ends. V gene TRBV10-2 combines with J gene TRBJ1-1; a possible D gene is TRBD1 (6 bases). Here the sequenced sample was CD4+ or CD8+ T cells sorted from blood, taken in a trial of the OX40 agonist ivuxolimab. This receptor was identified in an adult with an advanced solid tumor such as melanoma, head and neck, liver or kidney cancer. For the CDR3, the DNA is TGCGCCAGCAGTCACAGGGAAACACTTCCTGAAGCTTTCTTT. This encodes CASSHRETLPEAFF.